These T cell receptor beta chains were read from a single sample in a study of blood T cell repertoires in COVID-19. Here immunoSEQ multiplex PCR was the method, and the copy in TCRdb shows in-frame clones only, minus some. Of 55,000 to 70,000 clones detected, 75% to 95% appear once; the ten largest clones hold 7.3%. Sequencing used peripheral blood. All receptors come from a man aged 40-49 years with COVID-19, enrolled during active disease. Each CDR3 is given with its conserved first and last residue. The D gene is left open where the match is weak. Clone size appears in some rows only: once, few, many, or a class for an expanded clone.

>TRBJ1-4|-|TRBV28|-
CASRPEGANEKLFF
TGTGCCAGCAGACCTGAGGGGGCTAATGAAAAACTGTTTTTT
>TRBJ2-7|TRBD2|TRBV3-1/TRBV3-2|-
CASSPRTSGGNEQYF
TGTGCCAGCAGCCCAAGGACTAGCGGGGGTAACGAGCAGTACTTC
>TRBJ1-1|-|TRBV7-9|-
CASERRENTEAFF
TGTGCCAGCGAGAGGAGAGAGAACACTGAAGCTTTCTTT
>TRBJ2-2|-|TRBV6-4|-
CASSDRTGRDTGELFF
TGTGCCAGCAGTGACCGGACAGGGAGGGACACCGGGGAGCTGTTTTTT
>TRBJ1-2|TRBD1|TRBV2|once
CASRRTGSNYGYTF
TGTGCCAGCAGGAGGACAGGTAGTAACTATGGCTACACCTTC
>TRBJ2-7|TRBD1|TRBV7-9|-
CASSPPGTGGNEQYF
TGTGCCAGCAGCCCACCTGGGACAGGGGGGAACGAGCAGTACTTC
>TRBJ2-5|-|TRBV27|-
CASSSQGWETQYF
TGTGCCAGCAGTTCCCAGGGGTGGGAGACCCAGTACTTC
>TRBJ2-1|TRBD2|TRBV28|-
CASSTGTSGGSSYNEQFF
TGTGCCAGCAGTACCGGGACTAGCGGGGGGAGCTCCTACAATGAGCAGTTCTTC
>TRBJ1-5|-|TRBV4-1|-
CASSQDGGIQPQHF
TGCGCCAGCAGCCAAGATGGGGGGATTCAGCCCCAGCATTTT
>TRBJ2-1|-|TRBV4-1|once
CASSQGTWDNEQFF
TGCGCCAGCAGCCAAGGGACTTGGGACAATGAGCAGTTCTTC
>TRBJ2-1|TRBD2|TRBV7-9|-
CASSPTSGGRNEQFF
TGTGCCAGCAGCCCGACTAGCGGGGGGCGCAATGAGCAGTTCTTC
>TRBJ2-2|-|TRBV19|-
CASSPRGVTAGNTGELFF
TGTGCCAGTAGCCCTAGGGGTGTGACAGCCGGAAACACCGGGGAGCTGTTTTTT
>TRBJ2-7|-|TRBV30|-
CAWSTGASYEQYF
TGTGCCTGGAGTACAGGTGCTTCCTACGAGCAGTACTTC
>TRBJ2-5|TRBD2|TRBV9|-
CASSEGLAGEQETQYF
TGTGCCAGCAGCGAGGGACTAGCGGGCGAGCAAGAGACCCAGTACTTC
>TRBJ1-5|TRBD1|TRBV5-8|-
CASSYRGGQPQHF
TGTGCCAGCAGCTACAGGGGGGGCCAGCCCCAGCATTTT
>TRBJ2-4|-|TRBV28|-
CASSLSGSYMDIQYF
TGTGCCAGCAGTTTATCGGGATCCTACATGGACATTCAGTACTTC
>TRBJ2-6|-|TRBV2|-
CASHGEAGANVLTF
TGTGCCAGCCACGGTGAAGCTGGGGCCAACGTCCTGACTTTC
>TRBJ1-1|-|TRBV6-5|-
CASILTELNTEAFF
TGTGCCAGCATCTTAACAGAGTTGAACACTGAAGCTTTCTTT
>TRBJ2-7|TRBD1|TRBV15|few
CATGTGGFAEQYF
TGTGCCACCGGGACAGGGGGCTTTGCCGAGCAGTACTTC
>TRBJ1-6|TRBD1|TRBV6-6|-
CASSAPTGDNSPLHF
TGTGCCAGCAGTGCCCCAACAGGGGATAATTCACCCCTCCACTTT
>TRBJ2-5|TRBD1|TRBV7-7|-
CASSLTGGLGETQYF
TGTGCCAGCAGCTTAACAGGGGGCCTAGGGGAGACCCAGTACTTC
>TRBJ2-1|TRBD1|TRBV9|-
CASSVRDRVRFTYNEQFF
TGTGCCAGCAGCGTCCGGGACAGGGTACGGTTTACGTACAATGAGCAGTTCTTC
>TRBJ1-2|-|TRBV27|-
CASSLDRGYGYTF
TGTGCCAGCAGTTTAGATAGAGGCTATGGCTACACCTTC